This TCR beta chain was captured by sequencing in a study of shared clonotypes between healthy human individuals. As processed by the authors: Filtering differed for immunoSEQ, which gave only junction sequences without quality scores. TCRdb keeps only in-frame clones here, not all; method: immunoSEQ multiplex PCR. V, J and clone size were drawn from that table, and D and trimming were deduced from the DNA. The sample lists more than 1 million clones, approximately 80% occurring once. Whole-study results and caveats: A limitation of the genetic and exposure-history diversity represented arose from few donors. The four-donor shared clonotypes exceeded non-shared clonotypes in generation probability, with non-shared ones scoring lower.

Researchers partitioned CD4+ cells into CD45RA+ naive and CD45RA-negative memory subsets. CDR1 MNHNY and CDR2 SVGAGI come from the germline V gene (reference sequence). The CDR3 runs to 15 residues. The ends were cut back, 5 bases at V and 5 bases at J, with 15 bases in the middle. Details on this clone: Antigen specificity is unknown.

Sequencing was carried out using memory CD4+ T cells from PBMCs. Indicated subset: CD45RA-negative fraction. The TCR sequence derives from a young man in good health. Some clones in this sample may be carry-over from other donors' samples. The rearrangement links TRBV6-6 to TRBJ1-4; tentative D call: TRBD1 (5 bases). In nucleotides, the CDR3 is TGTGCCAGCAGTACCATCAGGGCCCCCAATGAAAAACTGTTTTTT. Translating it yields CASSTIRAPNEKLFF.